Included here is one T cell receptor beta chain sequence, with context. Its matching antigen is unknown. The sample comes from a study of cytomegalovirus exposure and HLA in healthy donors. The study's findings and limits: A later analysis, which compared TCR beta chains of equal frequency, found the HLA-associated ones more clonally expanded.

The PCR contained 60 Vbeta and 13 Jbeta primers. The assay was immunoSEQ multiplex PCR, and TCRdb's table has in-frame clones only and misses some. The sample gives around 70,000 clones, 62% of which show up once; around 2.7% is in the top ten. The CDR3 runs to 13 residues. The germline V gene has CDR1 GTSNPN and CDR2 SVGIG (reference sequence). V gave up 4 bases and J gave up 9 bases; unmatched junction bases: 6. The chain combines TRBV30 with TRBJ1-6; 7 nucleotides align to TRBD1. The TCR sequence derives from a man under 40 in good health and CMV-seronegative. The specimen sequenced was PBMCs. The CDR3 is CAWNRGLLSPLHF. The CDR3 DNA reads TGTGCCTGGAACAGGGGCCTCCTTTCACCCCTCCACTTT.